The source of this TCR beta chain is a study of memory B cells and T cells in multiple sclerosis. Study-wide points: Normalization was needed because clone-set size differences affected shared clonotype counts.

The method was immunoSEQ multiplex PCR; TCRdb's version includes in-frame clones alone and lacks a portion of them. The sample holds roughly 45,000 clones, over 70% seen once. Deletions cut 7 bases from V and 0 bases from J, with 12 bases between. The CDR3 sequence is 14 residues long. Germline V gene lookup returns CDR1 SQVTM and CDR2 ANQGSEA. After stimulus-free culture, autoproliferating CFSE-dim and non-proliferating CFSE-high T cells were sequenced separately. Pooled replicate wells came from 50 million to 60 million CFSE-labeled PBMCs cultured about seven days without stimulus. Worth noting for this clone: The antigen is unknown.

This TCR was sampled from a human donor with multiple sclerosis. V is TRBV29-1 and J is TRBJ2-2; TRBD1 might be the D (5 bases). The sequencing sample was made of PBMCs from blood kept in culture. The CDR3 region has the DNA TGCAGCGGGAAGACAGAGACGAACACCGGGGAGCTGTTTTTT. Protein product: CSGKTETNTGELFF.